Following are 25 T cell receptor beta chains from one sample sequenced in a study of T cells in Graves' hyperthyroidism and ophthalmopathy. Amplification of TCR beta CDR3 regions was performed using RNA transcripts as template. TCR CDR3 underwent first-round RT-PCR with the HTBI primer set. Each CDR3 protein is one row after TCRdb ran MiXCR on the multiplex PCR reads. Among 600,000 or so distinct CDR3 sequences listed, roughly 14% were seen once. Material: blood. The receptors shown here come from a woman aged 45 to 65 with Graves' ophthalmopathy.

The table lists this clonotype with a few counts. The chain is built from TRBV6-1 and TRBJ2-7; no reliable D call. Germline assignment: CDR1 MNHNS and CDR2 SASEGT. The germline V and J ends were trimmed by 5 bases and 6 bases, with 8 bases remaining between them. The CDR3 runs 11 residues. The CDR3 DNA reads TGTGCCAGCAGTCAATTAGTCGAGCAGTACTTC. Amino acids: CASSQLVEQYF.

Regarding this clonotype: Germline is not matched at one junction end, which may reflect a read error. The chain joins TRBV2 to TRBJ2-5, with 13 bases lining up with TRBD2. Germline CDR1 reads SNHLY; CDR2 reads FYNNEI. There are 16 residues in the CDR3. This chain's CDR3 is CASSRTSGSGAEAQYF. CDR3 DNA sequence: TGTGCCAGCAGTAGGACTAGCGGGAGTGGGGCAGAGGCCCAGTACTTC.

This chain links TRBV20-1 with TRBJ1-2, with 8 bases aligning to TRBD1. This CDR3 is built from 16 residues. CDR1 is DFQATT, CDR2 SNEGSKA, per germline (reference sequence). V lost 2 bases, J lost 2 bases, and 10 bases stayed unmatched. The CDR3 bases are TGCAGTGCTAGACCGGGACAGGCCTTATTCAACTATGGCTACACCTTC. Translation gives CSARPGQALFNYGYTF.

This clonotype occurred many times. The V gene is TRBV28, the J gene TRBJ2-2, with D uncertain. V lost 5 bases, J lost 7 bases, and 8 bases lay in between. The CDR3 has 12 residues. Per germline, CDR1 MDHEN and CDR2 SYDVKM. Here the CDR3 DNA reads TGTGCCAGCAGTCCATCTATCGGGGAGCTGTTTTTT. Translated: CASSPSIGELFF.

This clonotype was detected many times. The gene calls are TRBV7-6 and TRBJ2-5; either TRBD1 or TRBD2 may supply D (6 bases each). Germline values: CDR1 SGHVS, CDR2 FNYEAQ. The CDR3 spans 15 residues. V lost 2 bases, J lost 5 bases, and 15 bases lay in between. CDR3 DNA: TGTGCCAGCAGCTTAATTTGGGGGGCCGTTGAGACCCAGTACTTC. Residues: CASSLIWGAVETQYF.

This clonotype was seen repeatedly, ten times or more. This sequence joins TRBV4-1 and TRBJ1-5; weak D call: TRBD1 (5 bases). There are 16 residues in the CDR3. With 1 base removed from V and 6 bases from J, the gap between germline ends came to 16 bases. CDR1 and CDR2 (germline): MGHRA, YSYEKL. The CDR3 sequence: CASSQAAGFFGQPQHF. The CDR3, as DNA: TGCGCCAGCAGCCAAGCGGCAGGGTTCTTCGGTCAGCCCCAGCATTTT.

This chain uses TRBV11-2 with TRBJ2-5; perhaps TRBD2 as D (6 bases). V gave up 0 bases and J gave up 5 bases, with 19 bases separating them. From germline, CDR1 is SGHAT and CDR2 FQNNGV. The CDR3 is made up of 17 amino acids. In nucleotides, the CDR3 is TGTGCCAGCAGCTTAGATGCACGGGAGACATTATGGGAGACCCAGTACTTC. It translates to CASSLDARETLWETQYF.

This clonotype has just a few counts. The chain uses TRBV27 and TRBJ2-6; TRBD1 agrees at 9 bases. V lost 5 bases, J lost 0 bases, and 14 bases stayed unmatched. This CDR3 is built from 20 residues. The germline gives CDR1 MNHEY, CDR2 SMNVEV (reference sequence). This CDR3 reads CASSATGQGSAYSGANVLTF. CDR3 nucleotide sequence: TGTGCCAGCAGTGCGACGGGACAGGGTTCCGCATACTCTGGGGCCAACGTCCTGACTTTC.

This clonotype was detected ten times or more. The gene calls are TRBV30 and TRBJ2-3; D not resolved. Germline V gene sequence: CDR1 GTSNPN, CDR2 SVGIG (reference sequence). The CDR3 has 14 amino acids. The V end lost 0 bases, the J end lost 2 bases, and 9 bases lay between the germline ends. CDR3 nucleotides: TGTGCCTGGAGTGTACAGTATGACACAGATACGCAGTATTTT. This sequence encodes CAWSVQYDTDTQYF. Full variable domain (rest looked up from reference TRBV30 and TRBJ2-3): SQTIHQWPATLVQPVGSPLSLECTVEGTSNPNLYWYRQAAGRGLQLLFYSVGIGQISSEVPQNLSASRPQDRQFILSSKKLLLSDSGFYLCAWSVQYDTDTQYFGPGTRLTVL.

This clonotype came up many times. Here the CDR3 reads CASSSPDTGVYEQYF. The CDR3 DNA reads as TGTGCCAGCAGTTCCCCCGACACGGGAGTCTACGAGCAGTACTTC. The rearrangement joins TRBV27 to TRBJ2-7, with D maybe TRBD2 (6 bases). Germline-derived CDR1 and CDR2 are MNHEY and SMNVEV (reference sequence). The CDR3 runs 15 residues. Trimming removed 4 bases from V and 3 bases from J, with 16 bases in between.

This clonotype has at least ten counts. V is TRBV6-2 or TRBV6-3 and J is TRBJ1-5, with D perhaps TRBD1 (5 bases). The V gene lost 5 bases and the J gene lost 4 bases, with 12 bases spanning the gap. CDR1 is MNHEY, CDR2 SVGEGT, per germline. The CDR3 sequence is 14 residues long. CDR3 protein: CASSARTNNQPQHF. The CDR3 nucleotides read TGTGCCAGCAGTGCTCGGACAAATAATCAGCCCCAGCATTTT.

The V call is TRBV19, the J call TRBJ2-7, with TRBD1 as a possible D gene (6 bases). Trimming left V 8 bases short and J 6 bases short, with 14 bases between. Germline lookup yields CDR1 LNHDA and CDR2 SQIVND (reference sequence). The CDR3 spans 12 residues. The CDR3 region has the DNA TGTGCCAGTCGGGACACCACGAGCGAGCAGTACTTC. Residues: CASRDTTSEQYF.

This clonotype was recorded at least ten times. This sequence joins TRBV5-1 and TRBJ2-3, with 13 bases fitting TRBD2. Looked up from germline, CDR1 is SGHRS and CDR2 is YFSETQ. This CDR3 is 18 amino acids long. Unmatched junction bases numbered 9, after V lost 2 bases and J lost 3 bases. CDR3 coding DNA: TGCGCCAGCAGCTTCTATAGGACTAGCGGGAGTTTTACAGATACGCAGTATTTT. Translated: CASSFYRTSGSFTDTQYF.

Comment on this clonotype: A much more abundant neighbour one base away suggests this may be a read error. Likely a read error: the CDR3 ends without its conserved phenylalanine or tryptophan. The V gene is TRBV5-6, the J gene TRBJ2-7, with 10 bases aligning to TRBD1. This CDR3 comprises 13 residues. The trim removed 5 bases at V and 4 bases at J, leaving 3 bases unmatched. The V gene's germline CDR1 is SGHDT and CDR2 YYEEEE. CDR3 sequence (DNA): TGTGCCAGCAGTTCGGACAGGGGGTACGAGCAGTACCTC. The encoded protein is CASSSDRGYEQYL.

The sample holds many counts of this clonotype. The chain employs TRBV28 and TRBJ2-3; no firm D call. Germline CDR1 and CDR2: MDHEN and SYDVKM. The CDR3 length is 12 residues. V was clipped by 6 bases and J by 2 bases, with 6 bases between them. The CDR3 sequence is CASSSFTDTQYF. The CDR3, as DNA: TGTGCCAGCAGCTCCTTCACAGATACGCAGTATTTT. Full variable domain (missing parts from reference TRBV28 and TRBJ2-3): DVKVTQSSRYLVKRTGEKVFLECVQDMDHENMFWYRQDPGLGLRLIYFSYDVKMKEKGDIPEGYSVSREKKERFSLILESASTNQTSMYLCASSSFTDTQYFGPGTRLTVL.

This clonotype was detected only a few times. This chain joins TRBV4-1 and TRBJ2-7, with D possibly matching TRBD1 (6 bases). V lost 3 bases to trimming and J lost 2 bases, with 17 bases between them. The germline gives CDR1 MGHRA, CDR2 YSYEKL. CDR3 length equals 16 residues. This chain's CDR3 is CASSQVGQTTTYEQYF. Written as DNA, the CDR3 is TGCGCCAGCAGCCAGGTAGGACAGACCACAACCTACGAGCAGTACTTC.

This clonotype has ten or more counts. The chain uses TRBV18 and TRBJ2-1, with a possible D match to TRBD2 (6 bases). The CDR3 runs 14 residues. Trimming took off 8 bases at V and 6 bases at J, with 17 bases between the two ends. Germline V gives CDR1 KGHSH, CDR2 LQKENI. This CDR3 is CASTLAETVNEQFF. DNA of the CDR3: TGTGCCAGCACCTTAGCGGAAACTGTCAATGAGCAGTTCTTC.

In its sample, this clonotype was seen many times. CDR3 bases: TGTGCCAGCAGTTACTTCACAGGGGGCGCGTCCTATAATTCACCCCTCCACTTT. It encodes CASSYFTGGASYNSPLHF. V usage is TRBV6-5 and J usage is TRBJ1-6, with TRBD1 identical over 9 bases. In germline, CDR1 is MNHEY, CDR2 SVGAGI. CDR3 length: 18 residues. V dropped 1 base and J dropped 1; count of bases not matched to a gene: 5.

This clonotype was recorded a few times. The chain is built from TRBV29-1 and TRBJ2-7; D not resolved. The CDR3 covers 12 residues. The germline V and J ends were trimmed by 4 bases and 7 bases, with 14 bases remaining between them. From germline, CDR1 is SQVTM and CDR2 ANQGSEA. CDR3 nucleotides: TGCAGCGTTGCCGGAGCGTTTGGGGAGCAGTACTTC. Its translation: CSVAGAFGEQYF.

CDR3 sequence reads: CASSIRPTLGGELFF. The CDR3 DNA reads TGTGCCAGTAGTATAAGACCCACGCTTGGCGGGGAGCTGTTTTTT. The chain has TRBV19 and TRBJ2-2; D remains ambiguous. The CDR3 is 15 residues long. V lost 2 bases, J lost 7 bases, and 14 bases lay in between. Germline-derived CDR1 and CDR2 are LNHDA and SQIVND (reference sequence).

This clonotype was counted many times. CDR3 DNA sequence: TGTGCCAGCAGTTACAGGGGAGCAGATACGCAGTATTTT. Amino acids: CASSYRGADTQYF. This chain joins TRBV12-3 or TRBV12-4 and TRBJ2-3; 7 bases fit TRBD1. The CDR3 sequence is 13 residues long. The V gene end was trimmed by 4 bases and the J gene end by 4 bases; junction bases not matched to a gene: 2.

Many counts were recorded for this clonotype. The rearrangement joins TRBV7-3 to TRBJ2-1; D is unclear. Between the trimmed V and J ends, which lost 0 bases and 8 bases, there was a span of 5 bases. The V gene's germline CDR1 is SGHTA and CDR2 FQGTGA. The CDR3 contains 12 residues. Here the CDR3 reads CASSLTLDEQFF. The DNA for the CDR3 is TGTGCCAGCAGCTTAACGCTGGATGAGCAGTTCTTC.

This clonotype has a count of ten or more. The CDR3 protein is CAISPTGDNSPLHF. CDR3 nucleotides: TGTGCCATTTCTCCGACAGGCGATAATTCACCCCTCCACTTT. The rearrangement joins TRBV6-1 to TRBJ1-6, with D possibly matching TRBD1 (6 bases). The CDR3 sequence is 14 residues long. The V end was cut by 10 bases, the J end by 5 bases, with 15 bases between. CDR1 MNHNS and CDR2 SASEGT come from the germline V gene.

This clonotype was observed a single time. The gene calls are TRBV4-2 and TRBJ2-3; tentative D call: TRBD2 (5 bases). Trimming removed 0 bases at V and 0 bases at J, with 16 bases between. The length of the CDR3 is 18 residues. CDR1 is LGHNA and CDR2 is YNFKEQ in the germline V gene. The CDR3 here is CASSQEMSGGTSTDTQYF. The CDR3 DNA reads TGTGCCAGCAGCCAAGAAATGAGCGGCGGAACTAGCACAGATACGCAGTATTTT.

This clonotype appeared a few times. A much larger clone differs from this one at a single base, so this may be a read error. The chain carries TRBV4-2 and TRBJ2-7; D uncertain. The CDR3 is made up of 14 amino acids. V was shortened by 0 bases and J by 0 bases, with 6 bases between the two germline ends. Looked up from germline, CDR1 is LGHNA and CDR2 is YNFKEQ. The CDR3 loop reads CASSQDSFSYEQYF. The CDR3 DNA sequence: TGTGCCAGCAGCCAAGACAGTTTCTCCTACGAGCAGTACTTC.